This T cell receptor (beta chain) was obtained from a study of Ad26.COV2.S vaccination and SARS-CoV-2 variants. Study information: Once or twice, 56 days apart, Ad26.COV2.S was delivered intramuscularly. Findings and caveats of the study: Researchers reported similar non-spike TCR breadth in vaccine and placebo recipients. CD8+ and CD4+ T cells specific for spike reportedly responded with substantial breadth after vaccination.

The sample's treatment: roughly 18 received Ad26.COV2.S at low or high dose, single or two shots; 5 received placebo; per-sample allocation not given. Sampling occurred on day 63 after the first vaccine or placebo injection. Turning to this clone: The antigen is undetermined.

Measured with immunoSEQ multiplex PCR; TCRdb has only the in-frame clones, and not every one. The sample includes fewer than 500,000 clones, 80% to 90% seen only once; the top ten take just over 2.5%. The CDR3 spans 15 residues. Trimming cost V 5 bases and J 0 bases, with 11 bases left between them. The germline V gene has CDR1 SGHAT and CDR2 FQNNGV. The V call is TRBV11-2, the J call TRBJ1-3; D remains unclear. The TCR was taken from a person between 18 and 65 years old who received the Ad26.COV2.S COVID-19 vaccine or a placebo. The material was peripheral blood, obtained in a trial of Ad26.COV2.S vaccine versus placebo. The CDR3 nucleotides read TGTGCCAGCAGCCGCATGGGTCGCTCTGGAAACACCATATATTTT. Translating gives CASSRMGRSGNTIYF.